This T cell receptor beta chain is drawn from a study of identical twins. Between the trimmed V and J ends, which lost 3 bases and 1 base, there was a span of 15 bases. Germline V gives CDR1 SGHTA, CDR2 FQGNSA. The CDR3 is 16 residues long. Each CDR3 protein gets one entry after TCRdb re-called the 5' RACE reads with MiXCR. This sample has hundreds of thousands of distinct CDR3 sequences; about a tenth occur once, and the top ten carry 5.1%. This clonotype was observed at least ten times. Its antigen is undetermined. Study conclusions and caveats: Beta out-of-frame sequences showed weaker excess twin sharing.

Source material: memory (CD45RO+) T cells sorted from blood. The TCR comes from a woman aged 18-29 years in good health. The V gene is TRBV7-2, the J gene TRBJ1-1; D may be TRBD1 (5 bases). CDR3 loop: CASSFGDGRGNTEAFF. The CDR3 nucleotides read TGTGCCAGCAGCTTTGGGGACGGCCGAGGGAACACTGAAGCTTTCTTT.